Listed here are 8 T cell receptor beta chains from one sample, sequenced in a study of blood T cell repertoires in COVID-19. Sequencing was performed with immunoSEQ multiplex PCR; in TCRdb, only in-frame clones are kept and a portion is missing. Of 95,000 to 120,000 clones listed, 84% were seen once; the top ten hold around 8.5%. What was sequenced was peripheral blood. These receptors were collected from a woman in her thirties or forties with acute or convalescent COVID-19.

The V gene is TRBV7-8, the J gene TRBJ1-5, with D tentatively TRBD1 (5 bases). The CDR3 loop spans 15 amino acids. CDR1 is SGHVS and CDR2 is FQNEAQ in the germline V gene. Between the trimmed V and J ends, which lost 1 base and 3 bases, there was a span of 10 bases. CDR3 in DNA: TGTGCCAGCAGCTTAGGGCAGGGCGACAATCAGCCCCAGCATTTT. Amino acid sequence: CASSLGQGDNQPQHF.

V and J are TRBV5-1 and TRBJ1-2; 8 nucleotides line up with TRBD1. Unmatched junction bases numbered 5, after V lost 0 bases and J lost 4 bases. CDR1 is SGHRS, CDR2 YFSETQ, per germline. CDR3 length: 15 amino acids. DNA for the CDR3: TGCGCCAGCAGCTTGGCCCCCGGGACAGGCTATGGCTACACCTTC. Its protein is CASSLAPGTGYGYTF. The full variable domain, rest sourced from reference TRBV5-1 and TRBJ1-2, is KAGVTQTPRYLIKTRGQQVTLSCSPISGHRSVSWYQQTPGQGLQFLFEYFSETQRNKGNFPGRFSGRQFSNSRSEMNVSTLELGDSALYLCASSLAPGTGYGYTFGSGTRLTVV.

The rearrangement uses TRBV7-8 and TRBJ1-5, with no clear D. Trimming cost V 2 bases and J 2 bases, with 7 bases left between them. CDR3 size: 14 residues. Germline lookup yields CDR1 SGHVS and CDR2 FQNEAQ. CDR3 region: CASSLFTGNQPQHF. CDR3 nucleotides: TGTGCCAGCAGCTTATTCACAGGCAATCAGCCCCAGCATTTT.

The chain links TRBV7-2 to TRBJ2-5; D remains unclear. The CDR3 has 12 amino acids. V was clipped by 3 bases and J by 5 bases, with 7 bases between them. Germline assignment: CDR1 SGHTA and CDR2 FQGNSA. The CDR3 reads CASSFRSETQYF. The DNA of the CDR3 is TGTGCCAGCAGCTTTAGGAGTGAGACCCAGTACTTC. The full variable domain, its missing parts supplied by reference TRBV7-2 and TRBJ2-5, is GAGVSQSPSNKVTEKGKDVELRCDPISGHTALYWYRQSLGQGLEFLIYFQGNSAPDKSGLPSDRFSAERTGGSVSTLTIQRTQQEDSAVYLCASSFRSETQYFGPGTRLLVL.

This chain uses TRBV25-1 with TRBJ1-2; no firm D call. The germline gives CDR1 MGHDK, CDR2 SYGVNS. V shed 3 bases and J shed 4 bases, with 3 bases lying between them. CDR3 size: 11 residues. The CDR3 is CASSDGYGYTF. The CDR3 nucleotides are TGTGCCAGCAGTGACGGCTATGGCTACACCTTC.

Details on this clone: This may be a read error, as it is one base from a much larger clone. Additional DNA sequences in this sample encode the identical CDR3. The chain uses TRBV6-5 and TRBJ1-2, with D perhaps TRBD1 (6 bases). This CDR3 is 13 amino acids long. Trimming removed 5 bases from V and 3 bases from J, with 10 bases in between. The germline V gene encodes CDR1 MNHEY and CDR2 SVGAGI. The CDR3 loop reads CASSPTGDYGYTF. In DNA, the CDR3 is TGTGCCAGCAGTCCGACAGGAGACTATGGCTACACCTTC.

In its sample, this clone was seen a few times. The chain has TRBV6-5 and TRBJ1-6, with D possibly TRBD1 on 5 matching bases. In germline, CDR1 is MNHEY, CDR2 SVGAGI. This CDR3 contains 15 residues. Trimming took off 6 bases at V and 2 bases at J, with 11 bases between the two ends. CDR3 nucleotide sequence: TGTGCCAGCAGACAGGAAGGGGCCTATAATTCACCCCTCCACTTT. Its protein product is CASRQEGAYNSPLHF.

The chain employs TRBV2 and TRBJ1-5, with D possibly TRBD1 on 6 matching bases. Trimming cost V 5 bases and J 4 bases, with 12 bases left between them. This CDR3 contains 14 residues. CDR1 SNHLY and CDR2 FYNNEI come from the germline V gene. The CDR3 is CASSPQGRNQPQHF. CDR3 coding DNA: TGTGCCAGCAGTCCACAGGGACGGAATCAGCCCCAGCATTTT.